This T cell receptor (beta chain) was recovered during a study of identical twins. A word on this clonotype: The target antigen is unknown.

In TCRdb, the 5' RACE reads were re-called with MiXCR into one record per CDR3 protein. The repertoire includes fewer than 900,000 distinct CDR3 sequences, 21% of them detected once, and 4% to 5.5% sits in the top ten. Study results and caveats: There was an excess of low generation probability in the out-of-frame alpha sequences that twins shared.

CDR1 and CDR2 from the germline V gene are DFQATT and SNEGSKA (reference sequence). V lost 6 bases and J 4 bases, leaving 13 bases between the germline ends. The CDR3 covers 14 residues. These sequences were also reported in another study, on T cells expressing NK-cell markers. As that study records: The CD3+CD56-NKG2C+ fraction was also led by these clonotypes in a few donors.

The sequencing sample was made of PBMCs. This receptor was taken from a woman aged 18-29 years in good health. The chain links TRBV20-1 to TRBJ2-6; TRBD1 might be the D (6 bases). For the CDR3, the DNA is TGCAGTGCGTCTACAGGGCGAGGGGCCAACGTCCTGACTTTC. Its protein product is CSASTGRGANVLTF.